Included here is one T cell receptor (beta chain) sequence, with context. Its antigen is not identified. This specimen comes from a study of blood T cells in healthy people across ages. Study-wide results and caveats: In older individuals, TCR beta diversity per million T cells was lower, falling roughly linearly with age.

The CDR3 sequence is 15 residues long. V was clipped by 2 bases and J by 8 bases, with 15 bases between them. Germline V gene sequence: CDR1 ENHRY, CDR2 SYGVKD. The authors ran a second PCR of roughly 6 to 11 cycles using a sample-barcoded 5' primer and a J-beta primer mix. TCRdb analysed the 5' RACE reads with MiXCR anew, one entry per CDR3 protein. The sample has 650,000 to 800,000 distinct CDR3 sequences; 44% are singletons. The chain recombines TRBV10-3 with TRBJ1-4, with D possibly being TRBD1 (5 bases). The sequenced sample was blood. This receptor was identified in a man aged 60 to 75 in good health. The chain's CDR3 is CAISEAAGGGEKLFF. CDR3 in DNA: TGTGCCATCAGTGAGGCCGCCGGGGGGGGAGAAAAACTGTTTTTT.